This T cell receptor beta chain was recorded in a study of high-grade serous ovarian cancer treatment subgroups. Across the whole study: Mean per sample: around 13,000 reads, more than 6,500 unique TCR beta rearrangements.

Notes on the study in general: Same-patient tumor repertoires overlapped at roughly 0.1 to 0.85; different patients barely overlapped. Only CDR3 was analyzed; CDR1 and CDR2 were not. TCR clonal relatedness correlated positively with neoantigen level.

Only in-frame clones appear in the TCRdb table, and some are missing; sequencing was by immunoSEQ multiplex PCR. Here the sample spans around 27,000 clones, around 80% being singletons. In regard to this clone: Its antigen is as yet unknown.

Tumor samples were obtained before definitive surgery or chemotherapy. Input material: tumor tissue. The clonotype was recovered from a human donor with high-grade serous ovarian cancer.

The CDR3 sequence: CASPPHGQGLRETQYF. CDR3 in DNA: TGTGCCAGCCCCCCCCACGGACAGGGACTAAGAGAGACCCAGTACTTC. This sequence joins TRBV28 and TRBJ2-5; tentatively, D is TRBD1 (8 bases). The ends were cut back, 8 bases at V and 4 bases at J, with 23 bases in the middle. Germline CDR1 MDHEN, CDR2 SYDVKM. This CDR3 has 16 residues.